This T cell receptor beta chain stems from a study of beta chain features in type 1 diabetes (dated by TCRdb to the late 2010s). Concerning the study at large: Mean age, gender distribution, total cell number and subset yield were not different between patients and healthy donors. A total of about 110,000,000 sorted cells were examined across all samples, and a strong correlation was observed between cell number per subset and RNA yield. In the study, TCRB repertoires of sorted circulating CD4+ T cell subsets from recently diagnosed type 1 diabetes patients were compared with those of matched healthy donors. Whereas all 30 or so donors provided naive and central memory subsets, regulatory and stem cell-like memory subsets were isolated from just 8 patients and roughly eight healthy donors. What the research found in general, with its limitations: The naive, central memory and regulatory TCRB repertoires appeared to resemble one another more closely among patients than among healthy donors. HLA sub-analyses involved small numbers of individuals, so any influence of HLA type on TCRB rearrangement remained unresolved. Shorter templates might have been favored by PCR, but patient and control samples were amplified and corrected together, so both groups would have been affected equally by any skew. Because cDNA was sequenced instead of genomic DNA, highly expressing activated cells could be over-represented, though the groups showed no difference in activation or CD3 levels. At VDJ recombination sites, patients with type 1 diabetes made fewer insertions and deleted more nucleotides, a pattern implying thymic rearrangement abnormalities. A moderate but significant shortening of TCRB CDR3 length was observed in type 1 diabetes patients in all four CD4+ subsets.

This clone occurred a few times. There is no known antigen for this receptor. No clone much larger than this one lies a single base away; base qualities are absent. The High Capacity cDNA Reverse Transcription Kit was used to reverse transcribe all of the isolated RNA, meaning that expressed TCRB transcripts were what got sequenced. Deep immunoSEQ sequencing was applied to naive, central memory and regulatory T cell samples, giving an average of approximately 3.8 million total reads per sample. Sorted cells were lysed in RLT buffer and RNA was extracted with DNase-treated RNeasy Micro or Mini kits, depending on cell number. Each cell subset was processed separately to prevent cross-contamination, with patient and healthy donor samples processed together. TCRB sequences were amplified from cDNA with the immunoSEQ multiplex PCR, producing 87-bp fragments spanning the CDR3 region. Sequencing of the amplicons was done on the Illumina HiSeq platform. Regarding the original processing steps: PCR bias was computationally corrected using synthetic template baselines, reads within Hamming distance 2 were collapsed, and singletons that could not be merged were discarded. Reads were aligned to IMGT to assign V, D and J genes, CDR3 length, and insertions or deletions at six rearrangement sites. Within each subset, clonotype counts were normalized to the number of sorted cells before true diversity and Gini coefficients were calculated with the tcR R package. The overlap coefficient, calculated on TCRB nucleotide sequences, was used to measure repertoire sharing. As a proxy for the pre-selection repertoire, out-of-frame TCRB sequences from naive cells were analyzed. In its TCRdb copy, this immuneACCESS table keeps in-frame sequences only and misses some clones. Where compared with another copy, unresolved V genes explain less than half of these, and the others have no known cause. Clonal size and the V and J genes are those of that table, whereas D and trimming came from the DNA. Counted in this sample were about 230,000 clones; roughly 17% of them appeared once. Of the sample, 0.08% to 0.095% falls within the top ten clones.

Each donor gave one peripheral blood draw, roughly 120 mL on average, collected into heparinised tubes. Naive, central memory, regulatory and stem cell-like memory CD4+ T cells were sorted on a BD FACSAria II using a panel including CD45RO, CCR7, CD25, CD127, CD95 and CD27. A purity above 95% was achieved for all sorted populations. PBMCs were isolated immediately by Lymphoprep density gradient centrifugation and stained directly without culture. So that batch effects would be minimized, each experiment stained and sorted samples in pairs, pairing one healthy donor with one patient. As encoded in the germline V gene, CDR1 is SGDLS while CDR2 is YYNGEE. The CDR3, cysteine through phenylalanine, is 15 amino acids long. Left in the record is the CDR3 DNA by itself, 45 bases read in frame from the first base. Trimming takes 6 bases off V and 5 bases off J; junction bases not matched to a gene: 10.

The source of this sequence is a young man with type 1 diabetes. Sequenced input: naive CD4+ T cells from blood. Taken with the paper, the label for cell subset or site translates to: true naive CD4+ T cells. The rearrangement combines TRBV9 with TRBJ2-2; a stretch of 7 junction bases matches TRBD1. Read as DNA, the sequence is TGTGCCAGCACCCAGGGGGAGTGGTATACCGGGGAGCTGTTTTTT. It is translated as CASTQGEWYTGELFF.